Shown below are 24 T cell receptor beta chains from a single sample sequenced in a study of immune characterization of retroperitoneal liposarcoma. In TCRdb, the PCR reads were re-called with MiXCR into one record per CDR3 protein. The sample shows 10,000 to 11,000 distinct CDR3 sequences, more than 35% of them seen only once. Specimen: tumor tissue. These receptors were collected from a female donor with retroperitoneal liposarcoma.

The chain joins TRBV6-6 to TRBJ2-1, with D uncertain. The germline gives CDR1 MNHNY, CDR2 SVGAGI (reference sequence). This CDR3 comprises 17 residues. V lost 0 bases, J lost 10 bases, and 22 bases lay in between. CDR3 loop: CASSYSTQTQILAEQFF. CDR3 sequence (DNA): TGTGCCAGCAGTTACTCGACACAGACTCAAATCCTGGCCGAGCAGTTCTTC.

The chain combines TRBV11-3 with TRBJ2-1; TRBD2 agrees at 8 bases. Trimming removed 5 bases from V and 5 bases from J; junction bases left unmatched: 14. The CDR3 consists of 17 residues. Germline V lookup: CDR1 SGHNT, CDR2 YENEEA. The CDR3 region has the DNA TGTGCCAGCAGCCCATACGGTAGCGGGAATACCCACAATGAGCAGTTCTTC. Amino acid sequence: CASSPYGSGNTHNEQFF.

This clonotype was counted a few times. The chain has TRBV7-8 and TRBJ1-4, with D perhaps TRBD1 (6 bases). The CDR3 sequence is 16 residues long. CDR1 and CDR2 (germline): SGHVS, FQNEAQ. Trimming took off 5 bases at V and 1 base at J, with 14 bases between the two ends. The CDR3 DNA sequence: TGTGCCAGCAGCCCCAACCTCAGGGGAACTAATGAAAAACTGTTTTTT. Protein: CASSPNLRGTNEKLFF.

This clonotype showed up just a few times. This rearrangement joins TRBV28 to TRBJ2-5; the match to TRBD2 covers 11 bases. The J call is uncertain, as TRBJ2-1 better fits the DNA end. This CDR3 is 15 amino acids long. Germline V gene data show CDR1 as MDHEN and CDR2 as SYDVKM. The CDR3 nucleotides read TGTGCCAGCAGCTCCGCGGGACTAGCGGTCTACGAGCAGTTCTTC. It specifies CASSSAGLAVYEQFF.

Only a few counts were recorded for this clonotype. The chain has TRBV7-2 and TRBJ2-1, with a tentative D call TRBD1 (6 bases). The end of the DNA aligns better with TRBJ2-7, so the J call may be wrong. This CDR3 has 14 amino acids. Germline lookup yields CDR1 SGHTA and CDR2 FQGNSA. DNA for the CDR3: TGTGCCAGCAGCCCCCCGACAGGTTTTTCGGAGCAGTACTTC. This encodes CASSPPTGFSEQYF.

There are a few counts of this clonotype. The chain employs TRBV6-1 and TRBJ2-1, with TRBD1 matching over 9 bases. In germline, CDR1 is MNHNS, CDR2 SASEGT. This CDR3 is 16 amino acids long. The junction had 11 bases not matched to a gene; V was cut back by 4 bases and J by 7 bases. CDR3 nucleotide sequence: TGTGCCAGCAGTGTCCCGGGGGACAGGGATGAAAATGAGCAGTTCTTC. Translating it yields CASSVPGDRDENEQFF.

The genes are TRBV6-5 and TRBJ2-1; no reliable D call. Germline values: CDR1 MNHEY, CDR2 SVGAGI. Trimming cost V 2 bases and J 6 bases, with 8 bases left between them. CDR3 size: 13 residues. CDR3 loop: CASSYGEGNEQFF. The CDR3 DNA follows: TGTGCCAGCAGTTACGGGGAAGGCAATGAGCAGTTCTTC.

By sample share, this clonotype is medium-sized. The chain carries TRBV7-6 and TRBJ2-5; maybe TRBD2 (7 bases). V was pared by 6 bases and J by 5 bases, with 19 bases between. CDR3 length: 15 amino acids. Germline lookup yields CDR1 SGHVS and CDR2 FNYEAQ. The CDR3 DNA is TGTGCCAGCAGTAAAGGGGGGGCTTTCAAGGAGACCCAGTACTTC. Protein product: CASSKGGAFKETQYF.

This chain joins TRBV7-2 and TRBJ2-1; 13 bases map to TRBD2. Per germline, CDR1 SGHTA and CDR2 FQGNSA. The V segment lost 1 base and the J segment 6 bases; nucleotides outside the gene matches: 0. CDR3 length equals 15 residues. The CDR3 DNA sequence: TGTGCCAGCAGCTTAGGGACTAGCGGGGGCAATGAGCAGTTCTTC. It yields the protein CASSLGTSGGNEQFF.

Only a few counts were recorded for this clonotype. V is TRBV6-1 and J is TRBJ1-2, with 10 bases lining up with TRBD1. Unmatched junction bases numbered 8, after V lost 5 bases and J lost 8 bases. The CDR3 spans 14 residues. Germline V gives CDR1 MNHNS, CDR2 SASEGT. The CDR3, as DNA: TGTGCCAGCAGTTTTTCCGTGGGACAGGGGGGCTACACCTTC. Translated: CASSFSVGQGGYTF.

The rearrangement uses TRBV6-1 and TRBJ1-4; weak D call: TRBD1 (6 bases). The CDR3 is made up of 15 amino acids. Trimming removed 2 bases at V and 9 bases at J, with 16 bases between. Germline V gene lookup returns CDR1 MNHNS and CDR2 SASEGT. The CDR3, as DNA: TGTGCCAGCAGTGAATGGGCGAACAGGGTTCAAAAACTGTTTTTT. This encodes CASSEWANRVQKLFF.

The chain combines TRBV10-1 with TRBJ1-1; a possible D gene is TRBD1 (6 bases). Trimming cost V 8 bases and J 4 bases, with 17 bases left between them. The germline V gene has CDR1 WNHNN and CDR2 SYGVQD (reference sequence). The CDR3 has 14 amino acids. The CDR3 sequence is CASSLEQGGTEAFF. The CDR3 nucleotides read TGCGCCAGCTCGCTAGAACAGGGCGGCACTGAAGCTTTCTTT.

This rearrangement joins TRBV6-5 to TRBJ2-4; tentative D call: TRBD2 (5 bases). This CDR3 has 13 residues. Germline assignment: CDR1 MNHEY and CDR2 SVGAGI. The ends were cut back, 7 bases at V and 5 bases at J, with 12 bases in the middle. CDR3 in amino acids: CASTRAAENIQYF. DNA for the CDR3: TGTGCCAGCACCCGAGCGGCAGAAAACATTCAGTACTTC.

The CDR3 sequence is CASSAHGYNEQYF. In nucleotides, the CDR3 is TGTGCCAGCAGTGCCCACGGGTACAATGAGCAGTACTTC. This chain links TRBV12-3 or TRBV12-4 with TRBJ2-3; D gene uncertain. Gene TRBJ2-7 matches the end of the DNA better, so the J call may be wrong. The CDR3 covers 13 residues.

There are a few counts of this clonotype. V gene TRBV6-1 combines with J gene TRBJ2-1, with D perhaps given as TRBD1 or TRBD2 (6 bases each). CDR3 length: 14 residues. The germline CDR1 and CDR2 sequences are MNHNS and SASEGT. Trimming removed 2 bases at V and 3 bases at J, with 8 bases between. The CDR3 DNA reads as TGTGCCAGCAGTGAAAGGGGGGTCTACAATGAGCAGTTCTTC. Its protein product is CASSERGVYNEQFF.

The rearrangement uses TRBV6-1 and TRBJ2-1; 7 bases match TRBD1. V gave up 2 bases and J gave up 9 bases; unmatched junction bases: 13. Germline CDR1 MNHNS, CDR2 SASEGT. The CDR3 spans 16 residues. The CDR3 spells CASSESTGWSLSEQFF. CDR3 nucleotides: TGTGCCAGCAGTGAATCGACAGGGTGGTCTCTGAGTGAGCAGTTCTTC.

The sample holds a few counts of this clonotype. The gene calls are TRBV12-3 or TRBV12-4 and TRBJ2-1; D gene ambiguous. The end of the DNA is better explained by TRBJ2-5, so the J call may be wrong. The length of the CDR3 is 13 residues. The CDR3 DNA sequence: TGTGCCAGCAGTTTTGTCTCGGCGGAGACCCAGTACTTC. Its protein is CASSFVSAETQYF.

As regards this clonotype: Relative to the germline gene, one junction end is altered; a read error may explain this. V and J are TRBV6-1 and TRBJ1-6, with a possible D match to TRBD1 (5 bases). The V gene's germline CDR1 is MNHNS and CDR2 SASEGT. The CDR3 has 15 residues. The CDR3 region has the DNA TGTGCCACCAGTAGTCCTATAGCGGGGGACTCACCCCTCCACTTT. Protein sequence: CATSSPIAGDSPLHF.

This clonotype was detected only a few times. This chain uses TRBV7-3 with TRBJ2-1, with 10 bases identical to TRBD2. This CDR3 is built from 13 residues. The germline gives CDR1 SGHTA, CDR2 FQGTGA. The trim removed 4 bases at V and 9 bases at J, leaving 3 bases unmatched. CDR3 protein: CASSSRTSGEQFF. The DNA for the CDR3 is TGTGCCAGCAGCTCTCGGACTAGCGGTGAGCAGTTCTTC.

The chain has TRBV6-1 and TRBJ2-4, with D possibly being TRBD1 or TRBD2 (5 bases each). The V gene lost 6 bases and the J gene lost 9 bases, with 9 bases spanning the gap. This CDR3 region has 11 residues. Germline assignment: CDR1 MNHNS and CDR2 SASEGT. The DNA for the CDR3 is TGTGCCAGCAGGAGGGGTAGCATTCAGTACTTC. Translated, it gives CASRRGSIQYF.

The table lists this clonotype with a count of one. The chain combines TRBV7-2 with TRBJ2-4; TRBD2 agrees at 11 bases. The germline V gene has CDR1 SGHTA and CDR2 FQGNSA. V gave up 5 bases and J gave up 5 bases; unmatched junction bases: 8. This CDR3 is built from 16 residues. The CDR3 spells CASSTVAGGPQNIQYF. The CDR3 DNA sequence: TGTGCCAGCAGCACCGTAGCGGGAGGGCCGCAAAACATTCAGTACTTC. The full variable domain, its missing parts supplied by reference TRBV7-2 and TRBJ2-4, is GAGVSQSPSNKVTEKGKDVELRCDPISGHTALYWYRQSLGQGLEFLIYFQGNSAPDKSGLPSDRFSAERTGGSVSTLTIQRTQQEDSAVYLCASSTVAGGPQNIQYFGAGTRLSVL.

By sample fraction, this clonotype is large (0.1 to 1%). In DNA, the CDR3 is TGTGCCAGCAGGCGCCCGGGACAGGAAGCAAACATTCAGTACTTC. Its protein is CASRRPGQEANIQYF. The chain couples TRBV6-1 to TRBJ2-4, with 8 bases matching TRBD1. Unmatched junction bases numbered 10, after V lost 6 bases and J lost 6 bases. The CDR3 has 15 amino acids. CDR1 and CDR2 from the germline V gene are MNHNS and SASEGT.

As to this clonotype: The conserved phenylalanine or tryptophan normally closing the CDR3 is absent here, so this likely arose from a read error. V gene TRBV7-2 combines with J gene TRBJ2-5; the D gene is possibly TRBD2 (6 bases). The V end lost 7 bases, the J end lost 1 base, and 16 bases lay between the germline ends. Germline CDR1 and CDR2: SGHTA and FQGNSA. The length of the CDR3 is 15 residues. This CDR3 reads CASTTSRDSQETQYY. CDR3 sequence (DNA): TGTGCCAGCACCACTTCGCGGGACTCCCAAGAGACCCAGTACTAT.

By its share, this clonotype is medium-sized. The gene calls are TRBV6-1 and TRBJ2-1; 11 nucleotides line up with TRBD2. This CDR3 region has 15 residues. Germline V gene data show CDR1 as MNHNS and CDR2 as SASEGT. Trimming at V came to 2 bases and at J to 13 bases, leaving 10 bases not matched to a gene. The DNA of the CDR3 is TGTGCCAGCAGTGAAATAGCGGGGGGGCAAGAGACCCAGTTCTTC. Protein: CASSEIAGGQETQFF.